The 12 T cell receptor beta chains below all came from one sample that was sequenced in a study of T-cell reconstitution after alpha-beta-depleted transplantation in children. Unique molecular identifiers tagged the TCRbeta library. TCRdb re-derived calls from the PCR reads in MiXCR, one entry per CDR3 protein. Counted here are about a million distinct CDR3 sequences, about 30% occurring once; the ten biggest clones make up about 28%. The material sequenced was PBMCs, mostly from graft donor cells, taken 360 days after TCRalphabeta/CD19-depleted stem cell transplant. The receptor set was obtained from a boy younger than two who had a stem cell transplant for SCID, so the T cells may come from the graft donor.

This clonotype was counted between two and nine times. This sequence joins TRBV12-3 or TRBV12-4 and TRBJ2-1; unclear D gene. CDR3 length equals 12 residues. The CDR3 sequence is CGLGWGYNEQFF. The CDR3 nucleotides are TGTGGCCTGGGCTGGGGCTACAATGAGCAGTTCTTC.

V and J are TRBV7-7 and TRBJ1-3; TRBD1 matches 7 bases. The CDR3 has 15 amino acids. Looked up from germline, CDR1 is SSHAT and CDR2 is FNYEAQ (reference sequence). Losses at the gene ends were 0 bases for V and 6 bases for J; bases not matched to a gene: 5. The CDR3 sequence: CASSLATGQINTIYF. DNA for the CDR3: TGTGCCAGCAGCTTAGCAACGGGACAGATAAACACCATATATTTT.

This clonotype was picked up a small number of times. The CDR3, as DNA: TGTGCCAGCAGTTTTCCTGGCGGGGACAATGAGCAGTTCTTC. Its protein product is CASSFPGGDNEQFF. J is TRBJ2-1 and V is TRBV12-3 or TRBV12-4; D might be TRBD2 (6 bases). The CDR3 totals 14 residues. Trimming took 3 bases from V and 5 from J, leaving 11 bases between them.

The V gene is TRBV20-1, the J gene TRBJ1-5, with D unclear. Germline V gene lookup returns CDR1 DFQATT and CDR2 SNEGSKA (reference sequence). V lost 4 bases, J lost 3 bases, and 7 bases lay in between. The CDR3 is made up of 12 amino acids. The CDR3 coding sequence is TGCAGTGCTAAGCGGTACAATCAGCCCCAGCATTTT. Translation: CSAKRYNQPQHF.

V usage is TRBV5-1 and J usage is TRBJ2-7; D perhaps matches TRBD1 (6 bases). V lost 0 bases to trimming and J lost 7 bases, with 17 bases between them. The germline gives CDR1 SGHRS, CDR2 YFSETQ. The CDR3 runs to 15 residues. The CDR3 is CASSLEGLGAREQYF. The CDR3 region has the DNA TGCGCCAGCAGCTTGGAGGGGTTGGGGGCGCGGGAGCAGTACTTC.

The V call is TRBV12-3 or TRBV12-4, the J call TRBJ1-5; 8 nucleotides agree with TRBD1. V lost 3 bases and J lost 1; bases outside the gene matches: 5. This CDR3 comprises 16 residues. DNA for the CDR3: TGTGCCAGCAGTTTCCGGACAGGGTTAAGCAATCAGCCCCAGCATTTT. Its translation is CASSFRTGLSNQPQHF.

The genes are TRBV5-1 and TRBJ2-5; D is unclear. CDR1 SGHRS and CDR2 YFSETQ come from the germline V gene. Trimming cost V 0 bases and J 9 bases, with 18 bases left between them. The CDR3 is 15 amino acids. In DNA form, the CDR3 reads TGCGCCAGCAGCTTGGAGGGTTTGCCAGAGACGTCCCAGTACTTC. This codes for CASSLEGLPETSQYF.

The J gene is TRBJ2-7, the V gene TRBV5-1; possible D gene TRBD1, 6 bases. The CDR3 has 14 residues. Germline V gene data show CDR1 as SGHRS and CDR2 as YFSETQ. The ends were cut back, 4 bases at V and 6 bases at J, with 17 bases in the middle. CDR3 sequence: CASSLGGIDLEQYF. CDR3 bases: TGCGCCAGCAGCCTAGGGGGTATCGACCTCGAGCAGTACTTC.

This clonotype was recorded a few times. The chain links TRBV12-3 or TRBV12-4 to TRBJ2-1, with 7 bases aligning to TRBD1. J was trimmed by 0 bases and V by 3 bases; bases with no gene match: 5. The CDR3 totals 16 residues. This CDR3 is CASSFQGQSSYNEQFF. The CDR3 DNA sequence: TGTGCCAGCAGTTTTCAGGGACAGAGCTCCTACAATGAGCAGTTCTTC.

This rearrangement joins TRBV12-3 or TRBV12-4 to TRBJ2-1; D is unresolved. Trimming took off 6 bases at V and 10 bases at J, with 4 bases between the two ends. The CDR3 is made up of 9 amino acids. The CDR3 DNA reads TGTGCCAGCAGCCGAGAGCAGTTCTTC. Protein sequence: CASSREQFF.

This rearrangement joins TRBV3-1 to TRBJ1-5; tentatively, D is TRBD1 (5 bases). Germline CDR1 reads LGHDT; CDR2 reads YNNKEL (reference sequence). V was pared by 1 base and J by 4 bases, with 17 bases between. The CDR3 length is 17 residues. The DNA of the CDR3 is TGTGCCAGCAGCCAAGGAGGCGGAGGGGCGCGGAATCAGCCCCAGCATTTT. Protein product: CASSQGGGGARNQPQHF.

This sequence joins TRBV4-1 and TRBJ2-5; perhaps TRBD2 as D (5 bases). The CDR3 extends over 12 amino acids. The germline CDR1 and CDR2 sequences are MGHRA and YSYEKL. The V end lost 2 bases, the J end lost 6 bases, and 7 bases lay between the germline ends. The CDR3 nucleotides read TGCGCCAGCAGCCAATTCGGGAAGACCCAGTACTTC. This encodes CASSQFGKTQYF.